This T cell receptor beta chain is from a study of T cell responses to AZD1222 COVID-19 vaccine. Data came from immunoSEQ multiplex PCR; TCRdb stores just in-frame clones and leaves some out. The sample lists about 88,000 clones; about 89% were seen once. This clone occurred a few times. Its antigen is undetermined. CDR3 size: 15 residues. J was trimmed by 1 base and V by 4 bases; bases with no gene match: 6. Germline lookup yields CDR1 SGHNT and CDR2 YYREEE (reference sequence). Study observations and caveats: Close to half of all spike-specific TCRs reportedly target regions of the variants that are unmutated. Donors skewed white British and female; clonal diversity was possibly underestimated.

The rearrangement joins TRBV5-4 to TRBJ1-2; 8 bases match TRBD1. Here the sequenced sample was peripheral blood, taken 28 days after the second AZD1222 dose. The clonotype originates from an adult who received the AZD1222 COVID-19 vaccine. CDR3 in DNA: TGTGCCAGCAGCCGCGGGACAGGAGTTAACTATGGCTACACCTTC. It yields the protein CASSRGTGVNYGYTF. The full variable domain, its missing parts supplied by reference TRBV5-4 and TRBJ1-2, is ETGVTQSPTHLIKTRGQQVTLRCSSQSGHNTVSWYQQALGQGPQFIFQYYREEENGRGNFPPRFSGLQFPNYSSELNVNALELDDSALYLCASSRGTGVNYGYTFGSGTRLTVV.